This entry lists 23 T cell receptor beta chains sequenced from one sample in a study of blood T cells in healthy people across ages. Combining a sample-barcoded 5' primer with a J-beta primer mix, a second PCR ran for about 6 to 11 cycles. TCRdb analysed the 5' RACE reads with MiXCR anew, one entry per CDR3 protein. In the table there are about 640,000 distinct CDR3 sequences, approximately 30% of which are singletons. The specimen was blood. These receptors were obtained from a woman of 80 years or more in good health.

Notes on this clonotype: It may be a read error: a sequence one base away is much more abundant. This sequence joins TRBV4-3 and TRBJ2-5; 9 bases map to TRBD1. With V trimmed by 1 base and J by 11 bases, 14 bases remained unmatched. This CDR3 contains 16 residues. Germline assignment: CDR1 LGHNA and CDR2 YSLEER. The CDR3 nucleotides are TGCGCCAGCAGCCAAGGTGGGGGACAGGGTTTTTGGGAGCAGTACTTC. Translated, it gives CASSQGGGQGFWEQYF.

This sequence joins TRBV20-1 and TRBJ2-3; 13 nucleotides line up with TRBD2. The CDR3 totals 16 residues. V was clipped by 3 bases and J by 4 bases; unmatched bases: 7. Germline CDR1 reads DFQATT; CDR2 reads SNEGSKA (reference sequence). Here the CDR3 DNA reads TGCAGTGCTAGCCCCGGGACTAGCGGGGTTTCAGATACGCAGTATTTT. As protein: CSASPGTSGVSDTQYF.

At least ten counts were recorded for this clonotype. DNA for the CDR3: TGTGCCAGCAGCTTTTTAGGTGGGGTGGCGCAGTATTTT. Its protein is CASSFLGGVAQYF. This chain links TRBV11-2 with TRBJ2-3; D remains ambiguous. Germline V gene data show CDR1 as SGHAT and CDR2 as FQNNGV. The V end lost 3 bases, the J end lost 10 bases, and 14 bases lay between the germline ends. The CDR3 sequence is 13 residues long. The variable domain in full, with the rest retrieved from reference TRBV11-2 and TRBJ2-3, is EAGVAQSPRYKIIEKRQSVAFWCNPISGHATLYWYQQILGQGPKLLIQFQNNGVVDDSQLPKDRFSAERLKGVDSTLKIQPAKLEDSAVYLCASSFLGGVAQYFGPGTRLTVL.

This chain links TRBV3-1 with TRBJ2-3; weak D call: TRBD2 (5 bases). Trimming took off 11 bases at V and 5 bases at J, with 17 bases between the two ends. The CDR3 is made up of 13 amino acids. Germline values: CDR1 LGHDT, CDR2 YNNKEL (reference sequence). In DNA, the CDR3 is TGTGCCTGCAACCTTGGCGGAGGAGATACGCAGTATTTT. As protein: CACNLGGGDTQYF.

This clonotype was recorded a few times. CDR3 residues: CAWSVQGSSNQPQHF. The CDR3, as DNA: TGTGCCTGGAGTGTACAGGGGAGTAGCAATCAGCCCCAGCATTTT. This chain connects TRBV30 to TRBJ1-5; 7 bases match TRBD1. V was pared by 0 bases and J by 0 bases, with 2 bases of the junction left unmatched. Germline V CDR1 and CDR2: GTSNPN, SVGIG (reference sequence). There are 15 residues in the CDR3.

This clonotype was found many times. This sequence joins TRBV6-5 and TRBJ2-1; D is perhaps TRBD2 (5 bases). With 5 bases removed from V and 7 bases from J, the gap between germline ends came to 12 bases. This CDR3 has 13 amino acids. The V gene's germline CDR1 is MNHEY and CDR2 SVGAGI. The CDR3 protein is CASSRQRENEQFF. CDR3 DNA: TGTGCCAGCAGTCGGCAAAGGGAGAATGAGCAGTTCTTC.

In this sample, this clonotype turned up many times. The chain is built from TRBV7-8 and TRBJ2-1, with 9 bases matching TRBD1. V gave up 5 bases and J gave up 5 bases; unmatched junction bases: 10. CDR3 length equals 16 residues. CDR1 and CDR2 from the germline V gene are SGHVS and FQNEAQ. CDR3 nucleotide sequence: TGTGCCAGCAGCCTTGACAGGGGGACCCTCCACAATGAGCAGTTCTTC. It encodes CASSLDRGTLHNEQFF.

This clonotype was found a few times. At one of its ends the junction is not consistent with the germline gene, which may arise from a read error. The chain is built from TRBV12-3 or TRBV12-4 and TRBJ1-2; D remains unclear. The CDR3 contains 15 residues. The CDR3 reads CASSLSNTWYYGYTF. The CDR3 DNA reads as TGTGCTAGCAGTCTTAGTAATACCTGGTACTATGGCTACACCTTC.

This chain joins TRBV5-1 and TRBJ2-1, with 11 bases fitting TRBD2. After removal of 0 bases from V and 14 bases from J, the junction contained 7 bases not matched to a gene. Germline CDR1 is SGHRS and CDR2 is YFSETQ. The CDR3 consists of 14 residues. This CDR3 reads CASSLGTSGYDEFF. In DNA form, the CDR3 reads TGCGCCAGCAGCTTGGGGACTAGCGGGTACGACGAGTTCTTC.

This clonotype was recorded at least ten times. The rearrangement links TRBV4-2 to TRBJ2-3, with D perhaps TRBD2 (5 bases). The CDR3 has 15 amino acids. CDR1 LGHNA and CDR2 YNFKEQ come from the germline V gene. V lost 1 base to trimming and J lost 0 bases, with 8 bases between them. The CDR3 bases are TGTGCCAGCAGCCAAGTTTGGACTAGCACAGATACGCAGTATTTT. As protein: CASSQVWTSTDTQYF.

This clonotype was counted between two and nine times. A much larger clone sits a single nucleotide away, making a read error possible. The chain couples TRBV18 to TRBJ2-1; D may match TRBD1 or TRBD2 (5 bases each). The J call may be mistaken, given a closer DNA end match to TRBJ2-7. Germline assignment: CDR1 KGHSH and CDR2 LQKENI. There are 16 residues in the CDR3. The CDR3 nucleotides are TGTGCCAGCTCACCACAGGGACGATTCTCCTACAATGAGCAGTACTTC. Translated, it gives CASSPQGRFSYNEQYF.

J is TRBJ1-1 and V is TRBV5-1; TRBD1 aligns across 10 bases. Germline loops: CDR1 SGHRS, CDR2 YFSETQ. CDR3 length: 17 residues. The J segment lost 1 base and the V segment lost 0 bases, leaving 6 bases of the junction unmatched. CDR3 in amino acids: CASSLGAGTGANTEAFF. Here the CDR3 DNA reads TGCGCCAGCAGCTTGGGGGCCGGGACAGGGGCGAACACTGAAGCTTTCTTT.

Of note for this clonotype: Possible read error: a much larger clone is one base away. The V and J genes are TRBV19 and TRBJ2-5; D tentatively fits TRBD1 or TRBD2 (5 bases each). Germline V gives CDR1 LNHDA, CDR2 SQIVND (reference sequence). The CDR3 runs to 14 residues. CDR3 residues: CVSSIAKGRETQYF. The CDR3 DNA sequence: TGTGTCAGTAGTATTGCGAAGGGGAGAGAGACCCAGTACTTC.

This clonotype was observed many times. This sequence joins TRBV11-2 and TRBJ2-3, with D hard to call. Germline V gene data show CDR1 as SGHAT and CDR2 as FQNNGV. V was trimmed by 1 base and J by 4 bases, leaving 9 bases between them. The CDR3 is 14 residues long. Written as DNA, the CDR3 is TGTGCCAGCAGCTTAGCTCTCTTGGCAGATACGCAGTATTTT. The encoded protein is CASSLALLADTQYF.

This clonotype occurred many times. The chain uses TRBV15 and TRBJ2-3, with D maybe TRBD1 (5 bases). CDR3 length: 18 amino acids. The germline V gene encodes CDR1 LNHNV and CDR2 YYDKDF (reference sequence). V was shortened by 3 bases and J by 2 bases, with 21 bases between the two germline ends. The CDR3 DNA is TGTGCCACCAGCAGGGGCGGCAGGGCGAGGATTAACACAGATACGCAGTATTTT. Translated: CATSRGGRARINTDTQYF. Combining the CDR3 with reference TRBV15 and TRBJ2-3 gives the whole variable domain DAMVIQNPRYQVTQFGKPVTLSCSQTLNHNVMYWYQQKSSQAPKLLFHYYDKDFNNEADTPDNFQSRRPNTSFCFLDIRSPGLGDTAMYLCATSRGGRARINTDTQYFGPGTRLTVL.

To note about this clonotype: Germline is not matched at one junction end, which may reflect a read error. The chain carries TRBV14 and TRBJ1-2; a possible D gene is TRBD1 (5 bases). This CDR3 contains 13 residues. Germline V gene lookup returns CDR1 SGHDN and CDR2 FVKESK. The CDR3 nucleotides are TGTGCCAACAGCCAAGGCAGGGCCTATGGCTACACCTTC. This encodes CANSQGRAYGYTF.

This clonotype was recorded at least ten times. The chain couples TRBV12-3 or TRBV12-4 to TRBJ1-4; perhaps TRBD1 as D (6 bases). V lost 6 bases and J lost 8, with 16 bases in between. The CDR3 covers 14 residues. DNA of the CDR3: TGTGCCAGCAGGTTGGGGCCAGGGGTCGAAAAACTGTTTTTT. It translates to CASRLGPGVEKLFF.

The sample holds many counts of this clonotype. This sequence joins TRBV20-1 and TRBJ1-2, with 8 bases identical to TRBD1. The CDR3 extends over 13 amino acids. Trimming at V came to 1 base and at J to 6 bases, leaving 4 bases not matched to a gene. CDR1 and CDR2 (germline): DFQATT, SNEGSKA (reference sequence). The CDR3 DNA reads as TGCAGTGCTAGAGCCCCGGGACAGGATGGCTACACCTTC. Protein product: CSARAPGQDGYTF.

This clonotype has at least ten counts. This chain connects TRBV6-6 to TRBJ2-1; no clear D. V was trimmed by 2 bases and J by 3 bases, leaving 8 bases between them. The germline V gene has CDR1 MNHNY and CDR2 SVGAGI (reference sequence). The CDR3 sequence is 14 residues long. The DNA for the CDR3 is TGTGCCAGCAGTTACGGCGAAGACTACAATGAGCAGTTCTTC. Its translation is CASSYGEDYNEQFF.

This clonotype was counted ten times or more. The V and J genes are TRBV6-6 and TRBJ1-1, with 7 bases aligning to TRBD1. This CDR3 contains 15 residues. Germline CDR1 and CDR2: MNHNY and SVGAGI (reference sequence). Germline trimming cut 6 bases from V and 3 bases from J; bases unmatched to any gene: 10. As DNA, the CDR3 is TGTGCCAGCAGCCCAGGACAGGTTGGGGACACTGAAGCTTTCTTT. Protein: CASSPGQVGDTEAFF.

The V and J genes are TRBV10-3 and TRBJ2-2, with D uncertain. Trimming removed 11 bases from V and 0 bases from J, with 13 bases in between. This CDR3 is built from 14 residues. Germline V CDR1 and CDR2: ENHRY, SYGVKD. The CDR3 here is CASRRQTNTGELFF. The CDR3 DNA reads as TGTGCCTCAAGGCGGCAGACGAACACCGGGGAGCTGTTTTTT.

This clonotype occurred many times. This chain links TRBV10-3 with TRBJ2-7; 9 bases agree with TRBD1. This CDR3 contains 15 residues. Germline V gene data show CDR1 as ENHRY and CDR2 as SYGVKD. Losses at the gene ends were 6 bases for V and 1 base for J; bases not matched to a gene: 7. CDR3: CAIRGQGRGSYEQYF. CDR3 coding DNA: TGTGCCATCAGGGGACAGGGACGGGGTTCCTACGAGCAGTACTTC.

This clonotype was recorded at least ten times. The chain recombines TRBV6-1 with TRBJ2-7; D is uncertain. The CDR3 consists of 15 residues. Trimming took 6 bases from V and 0 from J, leaving 15 bases between them. The germline CDR1 and CDR2 sequences are MNHNS and SASEGT. CDR3 loop: CASSRRVDSSYEQYF. DNA for the CDR3: TGTGCCAGCAGCCGCCGGGTGGATAGCTCCTACGAGCAGTACTTC.